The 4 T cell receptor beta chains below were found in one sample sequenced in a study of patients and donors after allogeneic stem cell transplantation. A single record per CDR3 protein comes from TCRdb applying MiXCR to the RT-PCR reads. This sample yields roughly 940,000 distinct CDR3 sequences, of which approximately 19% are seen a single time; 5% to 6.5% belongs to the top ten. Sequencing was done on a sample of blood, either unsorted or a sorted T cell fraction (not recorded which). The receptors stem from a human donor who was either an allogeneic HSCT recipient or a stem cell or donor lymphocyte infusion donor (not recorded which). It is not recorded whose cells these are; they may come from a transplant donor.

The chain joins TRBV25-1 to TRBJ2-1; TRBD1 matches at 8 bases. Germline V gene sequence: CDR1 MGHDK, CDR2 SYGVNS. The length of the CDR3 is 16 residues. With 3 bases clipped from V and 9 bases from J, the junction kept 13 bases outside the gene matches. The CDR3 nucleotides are TGTGCCAGCAGTGACCCCAGGACAGGGACGATGACTGAGCAGTTCTTC. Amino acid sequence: CASSDPRTGTMTEQFF.

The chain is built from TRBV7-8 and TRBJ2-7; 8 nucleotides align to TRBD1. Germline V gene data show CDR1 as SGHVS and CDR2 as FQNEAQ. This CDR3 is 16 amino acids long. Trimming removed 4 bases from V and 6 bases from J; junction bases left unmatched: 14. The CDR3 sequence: CASSSVVEGQGREQYF. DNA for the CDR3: TGTGCCAGCAGCTCAGTAGTCGAAGGACAGGGCCGCGAGCAGTACTTC.

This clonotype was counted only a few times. The CDR3 DNA reads TGTGCCAGCAGCACCCTAGCGGGGGGTGAGCAGTTCTTC. Translation: CASSTLAGGEQFF. The chain is built from TRBV7-2 and TRBJ2-1, with TRBD2 identical over 11 bases. The CDR3 loop spans 13 amino acids. With V trimmed by 5 bases and J by 9 bases, 3 bases remained unmatched. Germline-derived CDR1 and CDR2 are SGHTA and FQGNSA.

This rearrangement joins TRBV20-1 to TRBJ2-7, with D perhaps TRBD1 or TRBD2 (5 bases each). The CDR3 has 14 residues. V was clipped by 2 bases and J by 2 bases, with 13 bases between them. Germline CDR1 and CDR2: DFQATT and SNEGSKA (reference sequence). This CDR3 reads CSARSRDQPYEQYF. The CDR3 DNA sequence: TGCAGTGCTAGATCACGGGACCAGCCCTACGAGCAGTACTTC.